A single sample is the source of the 21 T cell receptor beta chains below, sequenced in a study of T cell responses to AZD1222 COVID-19 vaccine. Method: immunoSEQ multiplex PCR; TCRdb's copy keeps in-frame clones and lacks some. The repertoire holds approximately 100,000 clones, with roughly nine tenths as singletons. The material sequenced was peripheral blood, taken on day 0 of AZD1222 vaccination. The receptors come from an adult in good health.

This chain connects TRBV20-1 to TRBJ2-2; D is ambiguous. Germline CDR1 DFQATT, CDR2 SNEGSKA (reference sequence). CDR3 size: 12 residues. The V and J ends lost 3 bases and 6 bases respectively, with 8 bases between them. Written as DNA, the CDR3 is TGCAGTGCTAGTAAGGGTTCCGGGGAGCTGTTTTTT. Its protein is CSASKGSGELFF.

The chain links TRBV28 to TRBJ2-1, with D hard to call. V shed 3 bases and J shed 10 bases, with 10 bases lying between them. CDR1 MDHEN and CDR2 SYDVKM come from the germline V gene. This CDR3 contains 12 residues. CDR3 coding DNA: TGTGCCAGCAGTTTGGCGGAGCCCGAGCAGTTCTTC. The encoded protein is CASSLAEPEQFF. Full variable domain (rest looked up from reference TRBV28 and TRBJ2-1): DVKVTQSSRYLVKRTGEKVFLECVQDMDHENMFWYRQDPGLGLRLIYFSYDVKMKEKGDIPEGYSVSREKKERFSLILESASTNQTSMYLCASSLAEPEQFFGPGTRLTVL.

The V call is TRBV7-3, the J call TRBJ1-6; D gene uncertain. The CDR3 sequence is 14 residues long. Looked up from germline, CDR1 is SGHTA and CDR2 is FQGTGA. Trimming removed 3 bases from V and 7 bases from J, with 10 bases in between. CDR3: CASSFDGYNSPLHF. In DNA, the CDR3 is TGTGCCAGCAGCTTTGACGGATACAATTCACCCCTCCACTTT. The entire variable domain, with the rest obtained from reference TRBV7-3 and TRBJ1-6, is as follows: GAGVSQTPSNKVTEKGKYVELRCDPISGHTALYWYRQSLGQGPEFLIYFQGTGAADDSGLPNDRFFAVRPEGSVSTLKIQRTERGDSAVYLCASSFDGYNSPLHFGNGTRLTVT.

This chain joins TRBV28 and TRBJ2-1; D gene unclear. CDR3 length: 11 residues. Trimming took 10 bases from V and 12 from J, leaving 16 bases between them. CDR1 is MDHEN and CDR2 is SYDVKM in the germline V gene. The CDR3 spells CATDGRLWQFF. DNA of the CDR3: TGTGCCACCGACGGACGTTTGTGGCAGTTCTTC.

This chain's CDR3 is CASRGWTGGATGELFF. The CDR3 region has the DNA TGTGCCAGCAGGGGCTGGACAGGGGGCGCAACCGGGGAGCTGTTTTTT. The V and J genes are TRBV28 and TRBJ2-2; 11 nucleotides line up with TRBD1. V dropped 6 bases and J dropped 5; count of bases not matched to a gene: 8. Germline CDR1 and CDR2: MDHEN and SYDVKM. CDR3 length: 16 amino acids. Variable domain in full (rest from reference TRBV28 and TRBJ2-2): DVKVTQSSRYLVKRTGEKVFLECVQDMDHENMFWYRQDPGLGLRLIYFSYDVKMKEKGDIPEGYSVSREKKERFSLILESASTNQTSMYLCASRGWTGGATGELFFGEGSRLTVL.

This clone was counted once. This sequence joins TRBV10-3 and TRBJ2-7; D not resolved. This CDR3 comprises 13 residues. Germline V CDR1 and CDR2: ENHRY, SYGVKD. The V end lost 4 bases, the J end lost 1 base, and 8 bases lay between the germline ends. CDR3 sequence reads: CAISVKASYEQYF. DNA of the CDR3: TGTGCCATCAGTGTAAAGGCTTCCTACGAGCAGTACTTC.

The chain links TRBV7-6 to TRBJ2-5; the D gene could be TRBD1 or TRBD2 (6 bases each). Per the germline V gene, CDR1 is SGHVS and CDR2 is FNYEAQ. The CDR3 is 15 residues long. V shed 5 bases and J shed 5 bases, with 18 bases lying between them. This CDR3 reads CASSIRPGAAETQYF. The CDR3 DNA reads TGTGCCAGCAGCATCCGACCGGGGGCGGCTGAGACCCAGTACTTC.

This clone was detected only once. The chain is built from TRBV5-1 and TRBJ2-7; tentatively, D is TRBD1 or TRBD2 (6 bases each). Germline V gives CDR1 SGHRS, CDR2 YFSETQ. The germline V and J ends were trimmed by 3 bases and 3 bases, with 19 bases remaining between them. There are 16 residues in the CDR3. CDR3 loop: CASSSPMGGHDYEQYF. CDR3 nucleotides: TGCGCCAGCAGCTCTCCAATGGGGGGACACGACTACGAGCAGTACTTC.

V and J are TRBV5-1 and TRBJ1-4, with D maybe TRBD1 (5 bases). Trimming took off 4 bases at V and 6 bases at J, with 13 bases between the two ends. CDR1 is SGHRS, CDR2 YFSETQ, per germline. The CDR3 is made up of 14 amino acids. Here the CDR3 DNA reads TGCGCCAGCAGCGTGGCCGGGGCGCATGAAAAACTGTTTTTT. It is translated as CASSVAGAHEKLFF.

The count of this clone is one. J is TRBJ1-1 and V is TRBV9; 7 positions match TRBD1. The J segment lost 1 base and the V segment lost 0 bases, leaving 6 bases of the junction unmatched. CDR1 is SGDLS, CDR2 YYNGEE, per germline. The CDR3 length is 16 residues. CDR3 DNA sequence: TGTGCCAGCAGCGTAGGAGCCGGGACAGAGAACACTGAAGCTTTCTTT. Translation gives CASSVGAGTENTEAFF.

V usage is TRBV15 and J usage is TRBJ1-6; D remains unclear. CDR3 length: 16 residues. From germline, CDR1 is LNHNV and CDR2 YYDKDF (reference sequence). V was pared by 5 bases and J by 5 bases, with 16 bases between. CDR3 in DNA: TGTGCCACCAGCGGCCCCCGGATAAGAGATAATTCACCCCTCCACTTT. It specifies CATSGPRIRDNSPLHF.

This sequence joins TRBV12-5 and TRBJ2-3; 9 bases map to TRBD2. V gave up 1 base and J gave up 7 bases; unmatched junction bases: 6. CDR1 is LGHNT and CDR2 is FRNRAP in the germline V gene. The CDR3 spans 15 residues. This chain's CDR3 is CASGLALAGSYTQYF. CDR3 coding DNA: TGTGCTAGTGGTTTGGCTCTAGCGGGATCTTATACGCAGTATTTT.

In its sample, this clone was seen a few times. The rearrangement joins TRBV11-2 to TRBJ1-2, with D unresolved. The CDR3 length is 14 residues. Germline lookup yields CDR1 SGHAT and CDR2 FQNNGV. Trimming left V 7 bases short and J 5 bases short, with 17 bases between. The CDR3 protein is CASTLTTGIYGYTF. CDR3 coding DNA: TGTGCCAGCACCCTGACGACCGGGATTTATGGCTACACCTTC.

The CDR3 sequence is CASSSGTLNEKLFF. In DNA, the CDR3 is TGTGCCAGCAGCTCCGGGACTCTTAATGAAAAACTGTTTTTT. The chain recombines TRBV28 with TRBJ1-4; a weak D match, TRBD1 (5 bases). V lost 6 bases to trimming and J lost 4 bases, with 12 bases between them. Germline assignment: CDR1 MDHEN and CDR2 SYDVKM. The CDR3 is 14 amino acids.

This chain links TRBV11-2 with TRBJ2-7; D possibly corresponds to TRBD1 (5 bases). Germline V CDR1 and CDR2: SGHAT, FQNNGV. Between the trimmed V and J ends, which lost 0 bases and 6 bases, there was a span of 12 bases. The CDR3 has 14 amino acids. The CDR3 coding sequence is TGTGCCAGCAGCTTAGATCCGGCCCAGGGCGAGCAGTACTTC. Encoded protein: CASSLDPAQGEQYF.

V and J are TRBV6-5 and TRBJ2-1, with TRBD2 matching over 14 bases. The trim removed 2 bases at V and 8 bases at J, leaving 5 bases unmatched. The germline CDR1 and CDR2 sequences are MNHEY and SVGAGI. This CDR3 spans 16 amino acids. DNA for the CDR3: TGTGCCAGCAGTTACCTCGGGACTAGCGGGAGATATGAGCAGTTCTTC. Amino acid sequence: CASSYLGTSGRYEQFF.

The V call is TRBV4-1, the J call TRBJ1-3; possible D gene TRBD1, 5 bases. The germline gives CDR1 MGHRA, CDR2 YSYEKL. This CDR3 has 16 residues. V was pared by 1 base and J by 1 base, with 11 bases between. CDR3 amino acids: CASSQVLQGSGNTIYF. The CDR3 nucleotides read TGCGCCAGCAGCCAAGTTTTGCAGGGATCTGGAAACACCATATATTTT.

The chain uses TRBV11-2 and TRBJ2-7, with D tentatively TRBD1 (5 bases). Per the germline V gene, CDR1 is SGHAT and CDR2 is FQNNGV. The CDR3 contains 13 residues. Trimming shortened V by 5 bases and J by 5 bases, and 13 bases separated the two germline ends. This CDR3 is CASSPQGYNEQYF. In DNA, the CDR3 is TGTGCCAGCAGCCCTCAGGGTTATAACGAGCAGTACTTC.

The chain uses TRBV24-1 and TRBJ2-3; D gene unclear. V was cut by 4 bases and J by 2 bases, with 12 bases left in between. The length of the CDR3 is 15 residues. Germline values: CDR1 KGHDR, CDR2 SFDVKD. The CDR3: CATSESAEYTDTQYF. The CDR3 DNA reads as TGTGCCACCAGTGAATCGGCGGAATACACAGATACGCAGTATTTT.

The chain carries TRBV28 and TRBJ2-5; D is uncertain. The CDR3 is 16 amino acids. In germline, CDR1 is MDHEN, CDR2 SYDVKM. Trimming stripped 6 bases from V and 0 bases from J, with 17 bases between. CDR3 bases: TGTGCCAGCAGCCCTCTGACTGGCAGGTACCAAGAGACCCAGTACTTC. This codes for CASSPLTGRYQETQYF.

The chain links TRBV28 to TRBJ1-4; no reliable D call. Germline V gene data show CDR1 as MDHEN and CDR2 as SYDVKM. The length of the CDR3 is 17 residues. Trimming shortened V by 6 bases and J by 0 bases, and 17 bases separated the two germline ends. DNA for the CDR3: TGTGCCAGCAGGGTACAGCACCCAGTTGCAACTAATGAAAAACTGTTTTTT. Encoded protein: CASRVQHPVATNEKLFF.